This T cell receptor (beta chain) was documented in a study of blood T cells in healthy people across ages. This clonotype occurred a few times. Next came a second PCR, run for about 7 to 12 cycles, which used a sample-barcoded 5' primer along with a J-beta primer mix. Each cDNA molecule was tagged by a template-switch adaptor that had 12 random nucleotides. TCRdb reprocessed the 5' RACE reads via MiXCR and lists one record per CDR3 protein. There are hundreds of thousands of distinct CDR3 sequences in the sample; less than 60% occur only once, and 15% to 20% lies in the top ten. The V gene lost 3 bases and the J gene lost 0 bases, with 10 bases spanning the gap. The germline CDR1 and CDR2 sequences are GTSNPN and SVGIG (reference sequence). The CDR3 is 14 residues long.

V and J are TRBV30 and TRBJ2-3; D is possibly TRBD2 (6 bases). This sequence originates from a man older than 75 in good health. The sequencing input was blood. The CDR3 sequence: CAWSSGLSTDTQYF. The CDR3 DNA reads as TGTGCCTGGAGCAGCGGGCTTAGCACAGATACGCAGTATTTT.